One and the same sample provided the 14 T cell receptor beta chains below, sequenced in a study of T cells after yellow fever vaccination. TCRdb redid the calling of the 5' RACE reads with MiXCR, one entry per CDR3 protein. The table lists around 310,000 distinct CDR3 sequences, about 9.5% of them singletons. The material was PBMCs, obtained on the day of the first yellow fever vaccination. The receptors here all came from a man younger than 35 who received the YFV17D yellow fever vaccine.

The CDR3 DNA is TGCAGTGCTAGAGGAGGGGGAAGGTTCGACTACGAGCAGTACTTC. Translating it yields CSARGGGRFDYEQYF. V usage is TRBV20-1 and J usage is TRBJ2-7; a weak D match, TRBD1 (6 bases). Germline CDR1 reads DFQATT; CDR2 reads SNEGSKA (reference sequence). The CDR3 sequence is 15 residues long. V was trimmed by 1 base and J by 3 bases, leaving 16 bases between them.

The gene calls are TRBV18 and TRBJ2-6, with no clear D. This CDR3 comprises 17 residues. Germline CDR1 reads KGHSH; CDR2 reads LQKENI. V shed 0 bases and J shed 2 bases, with 11 bases lying between them. The CDR3 DNA follows: TGTGCCAGCTCACCACCGAGGAAAGGTCCTGGGGCCAACGTCCTGACTTTC. It codes for CASSPPRKGPGANVLTF.

The chain combines TRBV20-1 with TRBJ2-1; 11 bases are a match to TRBD2. Germline assignment: CDR1 DFQATT and CDR2 SNEGSKA (reference sequence). The CDR3 covers 15 residues. The CDR3 DNA reads TGCGGCCTCCCCCGTGTAGCGGGGGGGAGGAATGAGCAGTTCTTC. Protein sequence: CGLPRVAGGRNEQFF.

The chain uses TRBV4-3 and TRBJ1-3; D gene uncertain. CDR1 and CDR2 from the germline V gene are LGHNA and YSLEER. CDR3 length equals 15 residues. The V and J ends lost 3 bases and 0 bases respectively, with 9 bases between them. In DNA, the CDR3 is TGCGCCAGCAGCCAGTCCAGCCGCTCTGGAAACACCATATATTTT. Protein: CASSQSSRSGNTIYF.

This clonotype was counted between two and nine times. The V gene is TRBV5-4, the J gene TRBJ2-3; D remains unclear. This CDR3 spans 14 amino acids. Looked up from germline, CDR1 is SGHNT and CDR2 is YYREEE (reference sequence). Between the trimmed V and J ends, which lost 4 bases and 8 bases, there was a span of 17 bases. CDR3 sequence: CASSAETRIGTQYF. The CDR3 DNA is TGTGCCAGCAGCGCCGAGACCCGGATCGGTACGCAGTATTTT. Full variable domain (remainder filled in from reference TRBV5-4 and TRBJ2-3): ETGVTQSPTHLIKTRGQQVTLRCSSQSGHNTVSWYQQALGQGPQFIFQYYREEENGRGNFPPRFSGLQFPNYSSELNVNALELDDSALYLCASSAETRIGTQYFGPGTRLTVL.

This clonotype was observed a handful of times. This rearrangement joins TRBV7-2 to TRBJ2-1, with 7 bases matching TRBD2. CDR1 and CDR2 from the germline V gene are SGHTA and FQGNSA. This CDR3 has 16 residues. V trimming: 6 bases; J trimming: 3 bases; junction bases outside the gene matches: 11. The CDR3 coding sequence is TGTGCCAGCAGTCCTCTACCCGGGGGGATCTACAATGAGCAGTTCTTC. Amino acid sequence: CASSPLPGGIYNEQFF. Complete variable domain (other parts from reference TRBV7-2 and TRBJ2-1): GAGVSQSPSNKVTEKGKDVELRCDPISGHTALYWYRQSLGQGLEFLIYFQGNSAPDKSGLPSDRFSAERTGGSVSTLTIQRTQQEDSAVYLCASSPLPGGIYNEQFFGPGTRLTVL.

This clonotype was seen a few times. The V call is TRBV30, the J call TRBJ1-1; TRBD1 is a possible D gene (6 bases). CDR3 length: 13 residues. CDR1 is GTSNPN and CDR2 is SVGIG in the germline V gene (reference sequence). Deletions cut 3 bases from V and 4 bases from J, with 12 bases between. The CDR3 bases are TGTGCCTGGAGGAGAGGGGGGATCACTGAAGCTTTCTTT. This encodes CAWRRGGITEAFF.

The chain has TRBV12-5 and TRBJ2-3, with TRBD1 matching over 7 bases. This CDR3 spans 15 amino acids. From germline, CDR1 is LGHNT and CDR2 FRNRAP. Trimming removed 10 bases from V and 0 bases from J; junction bases left unmatched: 10. The CDR3 protein is CATRDSQGSTDTQYF. Written as DNA, the CDR3 is TGTGCTACCCGGGACAGCCAAGGGAGCACAGATACGCAGTATTTT. Drawing the rest from reference TRBV12-5 and TRBJ2-3, the complete variable domain is DARVTQTPRHKVTEMGQEVTMRCQPILGHNTVFWYRQTMMQGLELLAYFRNRAPLDDSGMPKDRFSAEMPDATLATLKIQPSEPRDSAVYFCATRDSQGSTDTQYFGPGTRLTVL.

The CDR3 loop is CSSRDIGNYGYTF. The CDR3 bases are TGCAGCTCCCGGGACATTGGGAACTATGGCTACACCTTC. This chain uses TRBV29-1 with TRBJ1-2, with D possibly being TRBD1 (6 bases). Germline loops: CDR1 SQVTM, CDR2 ANQGSEA. The CDR3 consists of 13 residues. V was shortened by 8 bases and J by 2 bases, with 15 bases between the two germline ends.

The V and J genes are TRBV2 and TRBJ2-3; TRBD1 is a possible D gene (5 bases). The CDR3 sequence is 13 residues long. The V gene lost 6 bases and the J gene lost 5 bases, with 12 bases spanning the gap. Germline CDR1 reads SNHLY; CDR2 reads FYNNEI. The CDR3 DNA follows: TGTGCCAGCAGCGACAGCCGGAAAGATACGCAGTATTTT. It yields the protein CASSDSRKDTQYF.

This clonotype was detected ten times or more. This chain uses TRBV6-1 with TRBJ2-7, with TRBD1 identical over 12 bases. CDR1 is MNHNS and CDR2 is SASEGT in the germline V gene. The junction had 7 bases not matched to a gene; V was cut back by 9 bases and J by 4 bases. The CDR3 extends over 14 amino acids. CDR3 nucleotide sequence: TGTGCCAGTAACCGGGACAGGGGGCGGTACGAGCAGTACTTC. It yields the protein CASNRDRGRYEQYF.

The chain employs TRBV29-1 and TRBJ2-2; D unclear. CDR1 is SQVTM, CDR2 ANQGSEA, per germline. The CDR3 has 14 residues. V lost 5 bases and J 6 bases, leaving 16 bases between the germline ends. The CDR3: CSVTGGRGSGELFF. DNA of the CDR3: TGCAGCGTTACGGGCGGACGAGGTTCCGGGGAGCTGTTTTTT.

This clonotype was seen a handful of times. This chain connects TRBV25-1 to TRBJ2-5; perhaps TRBD1 as D (6 bases). The CDR3 runs to 13 residues. Germline CDR1 reads MGHDK; CDR2 reads SYGVNS. With 6 bases removed from V and 5 bases from J, the gap between germline ends came to 13 bases. The CDR3 sequence is CASRVQGRETQYF. The CDR3 nucleotides read TGTGCCAGCAGAGTACAGGGTAGGGAGACCCAGTACTTC.

This clonotype was picked up many times. This chain uses TRBV20-1 with TRBJ2-4; 8 positions agree with TRBD2. V was clipped by 6 bases and J by 6 bases; unmatched bases: 16. In germline, CDR1 is DFQATT, CDR2 SNEGSKA (reference sequence). The CDR3 has 16 residues. The CDR3 bases are TGCAGTGCAAGAAACCCACGGGGGGGTTATGGAAACATTCAGTACTTC. This encodes CSARNPRGGYGNIQYF.